This TCR beta chain comes out of a study of long-term antiretroviral therapy in people with HIV. Broader study findings: Repertoire dominance by clones expanded before ART was seen at all time points.

The assay, immunoSEQ v3.0, was run at survey level. Only in-frame clones appear in the TCRdb table, and some are missing; sequencing was by immunoSEQ multiplex PCR. The sample holds about 38,000 clones, roughly 80% seen once. Each sample contained about 0.95-11 million cryopreserved PBMC, thawed before DNA extraction. Trimming pared 7 bases from V and 7 bases from J, leaving 8 bases between. The length of the CDR3 is 11 residues. CDR1 MNHEY and CDR2 SMNVEV come from the germline V gene (reference sequence). A note on this clone: Its antigen remains unidentified.

The sequences come from unsorted PBMCs, collected 1.5 years after starting antiretroviral therapy. The V and J genes are TRBV27 and TRBJ2-1; the D is unclear. The origin of this receptor is a man aged 18 to 30 with HIV. The CDR3 is CASTQQNEQFF. The CDR3 nucleotides are TGTGCCAGCACACAACAGAATGAGCAGTTCTTC.